This TCR beta chain was identified during a study of T cells in Graves' hyperthyroidism and ophthalmopathy. Study-wide points: Most thyroid-expanded clonotypes above 0.001 were also found in blood.

Diagnosis relied on clinical symptoms, serum thyroxine and TRAb, thyroid ultrasound and orbital computed tomography. From approximately 9.1 ml of fresh peripheral blood, PBMCs were isolated. With respect to this clonotype: The antigen is not known.

The V end lost 0 bases, the J end lost 0 bases, and 8 bases lay between the germline ends. This CDR3 contains 15 residues. Germline-derived CDR1 and CDR2 are MGHDK and SYGVNS. RNA transcripts provided the source from which TCR beta CDR3 regions were amplified. The HTBI primer set drove a first-round RT-PCR of the TCR CDR3. One entry per CDR3 protein, called by TCRdb with MiXCR from the multiplex PCR reads. The sample lists about 380,000 distinct CDR3 sequences; under 20% were seen once. This rearrangement joins TRBV25-1 to TRBJ1-1, with D uncertain. The receptor's source is a man between 18 and 35 years old with Graves' ophthalmopathy. Source material: blood. The CDR3 coding sequence is TGTGCCAGCAGTGAATATGCCGGCCTGAACACTGAAGCTTTCTTT. Protein sequence: CASSEYAGLNTEAFF.